This T cell receptor (beta chain) was sequenced in a study of T-cell reconstitution after alpha-beta-depleted transplantation in children. TCRbeta library preparation incorporated unique molecular identifiers. Each CDR3 protein is one row after TCRdb ran MiXCR on the PCR reads. This sample has about 230,000 distinct CDR3 sequences; around 11% occur once, and the top ten carry 2% to 3%. This clonotype has more than one count but fewer than ten. Germline V gene sequence: CDR1 SNHLY, CDR2 FYNNEI. This CDR3 contains 15 residues. V was clipped by 1 base and J by 1 base, with 11 bases between them. The chain employs TRBV2 and TRBJ2-7; D remains unclear. This receptor was obtained from a human donor who donated a stem cell graft to a child with acute lymphoblastic leukemia. The source material was PBMCs from the stem cell graft donor, sampled from the stem cell graft. In DNA form, the CDR3 reads TGTGCCAGCAGTGAAGGGCCCAGTGGGTCCTACGAGCAGTACTTC. It codes for CASSEGPSGSYEQYF.